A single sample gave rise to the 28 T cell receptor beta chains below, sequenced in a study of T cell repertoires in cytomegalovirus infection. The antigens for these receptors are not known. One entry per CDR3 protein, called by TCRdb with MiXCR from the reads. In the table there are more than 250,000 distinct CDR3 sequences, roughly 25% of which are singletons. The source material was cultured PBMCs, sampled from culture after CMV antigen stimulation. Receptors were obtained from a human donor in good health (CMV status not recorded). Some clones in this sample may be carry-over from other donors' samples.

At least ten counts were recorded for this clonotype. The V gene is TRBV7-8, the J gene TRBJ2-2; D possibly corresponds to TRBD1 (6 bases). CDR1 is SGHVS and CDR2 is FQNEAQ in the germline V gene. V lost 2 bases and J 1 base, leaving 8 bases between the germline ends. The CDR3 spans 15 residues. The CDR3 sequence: CASSLLDRNTGELFF. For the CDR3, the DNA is TGTGCCAGCAGCTTATTGGACAGGAACACCGGGGAGCTGTTTTTT.

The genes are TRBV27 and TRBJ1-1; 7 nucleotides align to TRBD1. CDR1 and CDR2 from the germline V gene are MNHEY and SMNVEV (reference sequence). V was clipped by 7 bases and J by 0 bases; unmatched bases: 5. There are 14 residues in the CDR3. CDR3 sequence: CASKRGQMNTEAFF. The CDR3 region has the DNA TGTGCCAGCAAACGGGGACAGATGAACACTGAAGCTTTCTTT.

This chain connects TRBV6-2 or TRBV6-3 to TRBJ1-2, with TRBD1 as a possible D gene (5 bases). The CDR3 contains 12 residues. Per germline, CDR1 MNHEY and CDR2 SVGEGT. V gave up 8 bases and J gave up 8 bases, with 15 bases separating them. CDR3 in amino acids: CASVTGAGGYTF. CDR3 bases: TGTGCCAGCGTAACAGGAGCAGGAGGCTACACCTTC.

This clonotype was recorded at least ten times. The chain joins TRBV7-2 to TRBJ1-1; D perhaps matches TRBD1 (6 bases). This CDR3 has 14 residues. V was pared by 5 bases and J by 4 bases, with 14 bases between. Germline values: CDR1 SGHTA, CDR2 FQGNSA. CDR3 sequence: CASSATRGSTEAFF. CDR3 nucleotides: TGTGCCAGCAGCGCAACCAGGGGCAGCACTGAAGCTTTCTTT. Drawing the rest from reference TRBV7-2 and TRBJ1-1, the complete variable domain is GAGVSQSPSNKVTEKGKDVELRCDPISGHTALYWYRQSLGQGLEFLIYFQGNSAPDKSGLPSDRFSAERTGGSVSTLTIQRTQQEDSAVYLCASSATRGSTEAFFGQGTRLTVV.

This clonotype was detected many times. The CDR3 sequence is CASSPTNRDVTYEQYF. Written as DNA, the CDR3 is TGTGCCAGTAGCCCAACGAACCGGGACGTTACATACGAGCAGTACTTC. The J gene is TRBJ2-7, the V gene TRBV19; D is possibly TRBD1 or TRBD2 (5 bases each). Germline CDR1 and CDR2: LNHDA and SQIVND (reference sequence). The V end lost 6 bases, the J end lost 4 bases, and 22 bases lay between the germline ends. The CDR3 is made up of 16 amino acids.

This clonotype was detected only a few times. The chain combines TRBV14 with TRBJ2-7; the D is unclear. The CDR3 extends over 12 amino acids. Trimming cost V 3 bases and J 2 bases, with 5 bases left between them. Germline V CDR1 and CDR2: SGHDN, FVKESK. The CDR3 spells CASSHSPYEQYF. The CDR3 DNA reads TGTGCCAGCAGCCACTCGCCCTACGAGCAGTACTTC.

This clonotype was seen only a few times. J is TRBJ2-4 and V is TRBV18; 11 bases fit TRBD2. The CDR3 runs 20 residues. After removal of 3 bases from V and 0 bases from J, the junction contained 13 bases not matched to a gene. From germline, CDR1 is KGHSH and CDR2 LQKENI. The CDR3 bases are TGTGCCAGCTCACCGCCCGGGACTAGCGGACCTGAGGGAGCCAAAAACATTCAGTACTTC. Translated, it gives CASSPPGTSGPEGAKNIQYF.

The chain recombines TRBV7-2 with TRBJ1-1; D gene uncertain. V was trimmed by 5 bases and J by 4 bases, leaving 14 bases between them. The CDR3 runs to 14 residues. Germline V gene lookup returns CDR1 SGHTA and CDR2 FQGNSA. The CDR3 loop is CASSVQRVGTEAFF. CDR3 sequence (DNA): TGTGCCAGCAGCGTACAGAGGGTCGGCACTGAAGCTTTCTTT.

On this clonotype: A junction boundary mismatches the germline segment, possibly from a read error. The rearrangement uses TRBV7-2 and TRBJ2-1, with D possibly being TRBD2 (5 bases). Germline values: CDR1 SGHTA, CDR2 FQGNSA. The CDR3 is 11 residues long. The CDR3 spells CASSLGGLRLF. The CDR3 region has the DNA TGTGCCAGCAGCTTAGGCGGACTCCGGCTCTTC.

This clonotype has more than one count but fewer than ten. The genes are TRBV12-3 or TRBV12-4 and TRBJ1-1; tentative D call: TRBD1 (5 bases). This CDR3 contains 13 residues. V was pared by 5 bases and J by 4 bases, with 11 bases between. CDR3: CASSRRGRTEAFF. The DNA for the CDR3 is TGTGCCAGCAGTAGGAGGGGCCGCACTGAAGCTTTCTTT.

The CDR3 DNA reads as TGCAGTGCTAGGGGAGTTAACACTGAAGCTTTCTTT. It is translated as CSARGVNTEAFF. This rearrangement joins TRBV20-1 to TRBJ1-1; no firm D call. Trimming took off 3 bases at V and 2 bases at J, with 7 bases between the two ends. Germline V lookup: CDR1 DFQATT, CDR2 SNEGSKA (reference sequence). The CDR3 has 12 amino acids.

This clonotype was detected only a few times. For the CDR3, the DNA is TGTGCCAGCAGCCGACAGAACAGGGGCCCCGGCGAGCAGTACTTC. It is translated as CASSRQNRGPGEQYF. The J gene is TRBJ2-7, the V gene TRBV6-2 or TRBV6-3; TRBD1 aligns across 7 bases. The CDR3 extends over 15 amino acids. J gave up 6 bases and V 6 bases, and 14 bases lay outside the gene matches. Per the germline V gene, CDR1 is MNHEY and CDR2 is SVGEGT.

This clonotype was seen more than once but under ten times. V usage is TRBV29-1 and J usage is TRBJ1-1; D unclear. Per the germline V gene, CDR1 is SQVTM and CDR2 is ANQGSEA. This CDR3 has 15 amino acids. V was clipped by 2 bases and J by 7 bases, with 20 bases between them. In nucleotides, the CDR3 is TGCAGCGTTGAAAAGCCTGTGGGCAGGATAGATGAAGCTTTCTTT. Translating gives CSVEKPVGRIDEAFF.

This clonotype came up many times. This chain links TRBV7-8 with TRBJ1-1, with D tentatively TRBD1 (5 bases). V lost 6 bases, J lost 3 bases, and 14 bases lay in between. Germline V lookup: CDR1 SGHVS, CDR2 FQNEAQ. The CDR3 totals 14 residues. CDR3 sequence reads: CASRLGTDDTEAFF. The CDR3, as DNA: TGTGCCAGCAGACTCGGGACGGACGACACTGAAGCTTTCTTT.

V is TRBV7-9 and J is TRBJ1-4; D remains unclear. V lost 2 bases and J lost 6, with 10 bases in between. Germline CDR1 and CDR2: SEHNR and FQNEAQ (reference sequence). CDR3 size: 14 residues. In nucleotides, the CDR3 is TGTGCCAGCAGCTTACTTCAAGGCCATGAAAAACTGTTTTTT. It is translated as CASSLLQGHEKLFF.

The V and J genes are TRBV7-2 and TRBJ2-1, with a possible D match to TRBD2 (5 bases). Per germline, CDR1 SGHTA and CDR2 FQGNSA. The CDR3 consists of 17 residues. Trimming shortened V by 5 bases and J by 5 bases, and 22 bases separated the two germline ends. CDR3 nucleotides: TGTGCCAGCAGCCCAGAAGGTCGGGGATACCTCAACAATGAGCAGTTCTTC. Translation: CASSPEGRGYLNNEQFF.

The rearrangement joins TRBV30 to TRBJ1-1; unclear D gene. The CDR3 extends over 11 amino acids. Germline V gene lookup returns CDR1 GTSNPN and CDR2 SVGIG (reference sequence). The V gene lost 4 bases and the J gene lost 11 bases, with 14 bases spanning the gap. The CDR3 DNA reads TGTGCCTGGACACACGCGACGGGCGCTTTCTTT. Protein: CAWTHATGAFF.

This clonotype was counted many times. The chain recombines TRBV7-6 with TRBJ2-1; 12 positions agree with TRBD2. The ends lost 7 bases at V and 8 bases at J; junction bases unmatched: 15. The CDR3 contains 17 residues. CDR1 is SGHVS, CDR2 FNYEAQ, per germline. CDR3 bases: TGTGCCAGCACCCAATACCTAGCGGGAGGGCCCTCCCATGAGCAGTTCTTC. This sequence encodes CASTQYLAGGPSHEQFF.

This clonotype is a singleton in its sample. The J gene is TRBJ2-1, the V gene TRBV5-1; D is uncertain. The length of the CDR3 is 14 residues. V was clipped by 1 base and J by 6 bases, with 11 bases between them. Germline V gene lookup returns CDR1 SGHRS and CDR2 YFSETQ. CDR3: CASSLQVLGNEQFF. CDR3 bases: TGCGCCAGCAGCTTGCAGGTCCTTGGCAATGAGCAGTTCTTC.

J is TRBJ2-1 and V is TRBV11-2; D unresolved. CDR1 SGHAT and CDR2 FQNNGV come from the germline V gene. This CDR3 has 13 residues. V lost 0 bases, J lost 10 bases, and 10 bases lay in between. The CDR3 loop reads CASSLDRSWEQFF. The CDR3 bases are TGTGCCAGCAGCTTAGATCGGTCATGGGAGCAGTTCTTC.

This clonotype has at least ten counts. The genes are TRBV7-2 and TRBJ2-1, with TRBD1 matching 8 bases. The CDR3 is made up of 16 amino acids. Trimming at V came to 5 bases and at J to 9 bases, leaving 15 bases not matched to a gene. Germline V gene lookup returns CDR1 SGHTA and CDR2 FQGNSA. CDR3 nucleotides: TGTGCCAGCAGCGCGAGGACAGGGTTAATTAGCACTGAGCAGTTCTTC. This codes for CASSARTGLISTEQFF.

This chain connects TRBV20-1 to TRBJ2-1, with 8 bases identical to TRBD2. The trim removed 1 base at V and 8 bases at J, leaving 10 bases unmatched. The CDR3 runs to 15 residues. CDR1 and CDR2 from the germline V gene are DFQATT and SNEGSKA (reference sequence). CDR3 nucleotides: TGCAGTGCTAGAGTACAAGCGGGAGAAGCGTATGAGCAGTTCTTC. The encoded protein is CSARVQAGEAYEQFF.

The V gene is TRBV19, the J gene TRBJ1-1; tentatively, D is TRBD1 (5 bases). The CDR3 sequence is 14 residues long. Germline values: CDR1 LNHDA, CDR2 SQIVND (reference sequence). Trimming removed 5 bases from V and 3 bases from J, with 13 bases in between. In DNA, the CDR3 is TGTGCCAGTAGTGAGTGGCAAGGGGACACTGAAGCTTTCTTT. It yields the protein CASSEWQGDTEAFF.

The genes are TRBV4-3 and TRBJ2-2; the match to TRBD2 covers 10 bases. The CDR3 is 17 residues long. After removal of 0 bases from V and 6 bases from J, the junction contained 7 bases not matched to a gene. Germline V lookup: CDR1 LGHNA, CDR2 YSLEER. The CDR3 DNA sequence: TGCGCCAGCAGCCAAGAATGGGCTAGCGGGAGTTCCGGGGAGCTGTTTTTT. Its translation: CASSQEWASGSSGELFF.

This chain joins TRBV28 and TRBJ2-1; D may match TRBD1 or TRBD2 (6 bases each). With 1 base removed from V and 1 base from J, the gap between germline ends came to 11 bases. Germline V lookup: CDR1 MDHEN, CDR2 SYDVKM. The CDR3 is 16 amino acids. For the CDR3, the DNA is TGTGCCAGCAGTTTATTGGGGGGCCCTTCCTACAATGAGCAGTTCTTC. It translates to CASSLLGGPSYNEQFF.

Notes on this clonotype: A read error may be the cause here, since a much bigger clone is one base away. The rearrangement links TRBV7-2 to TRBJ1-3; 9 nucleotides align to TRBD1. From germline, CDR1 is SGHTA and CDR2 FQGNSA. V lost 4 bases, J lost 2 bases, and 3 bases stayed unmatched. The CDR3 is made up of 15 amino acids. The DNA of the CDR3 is TGTGCCAGCAGCTCGGGACAGGGCGCTGGAAACACCATATATTTT. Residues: CASSSGQGAGNTIYF. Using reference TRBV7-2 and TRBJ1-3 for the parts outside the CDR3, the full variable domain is GAGVSQSPSNKVTEKGKDVELRCDPISGHTALYWYRQSLGQGLEFLIYFQGNSAPDKSGLPSDRFSAERTGGSVSTLTIQRTQQEDSAVYLCASSSGQGAGNTIYFGEGSWLTVV.

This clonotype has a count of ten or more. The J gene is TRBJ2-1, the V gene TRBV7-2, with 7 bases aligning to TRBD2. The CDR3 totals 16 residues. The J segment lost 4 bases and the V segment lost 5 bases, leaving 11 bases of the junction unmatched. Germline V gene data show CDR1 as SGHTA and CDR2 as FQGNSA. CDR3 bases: TGTGCCAGCAGCCCCCGGGGCGGGAGTTTATACAATGAGCAGTTCTTC. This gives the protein CASSPRGGSLYNEQFF.

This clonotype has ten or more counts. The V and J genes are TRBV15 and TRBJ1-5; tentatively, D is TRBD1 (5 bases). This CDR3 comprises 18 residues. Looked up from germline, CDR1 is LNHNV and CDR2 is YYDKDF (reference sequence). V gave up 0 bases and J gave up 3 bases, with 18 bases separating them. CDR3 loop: CATSRDRGDLPSNQPQHF. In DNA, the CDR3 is TGTGCCACCAGCAGAGATCGAGGGGACTTACCTTCCAATCAGCCCCAGCATTTT.